Following are 5 T cell receptor beta chains from one sample sequenced in a study of blood T cells in healthy people across ages. Primers used in a second PCR of about 6 to 11 cycles were a sample-barcoded 5' primer and a J-beta primer mix. MiXCR, run by TCRdb on the 5' RACE reads, gives a single entry per CDR3 protein. Seen here are about 780,000 distinct CDR3 sequences, roughly 26% observed once, and the top ten hold about 3%. This sample also belongs to another study, concerning T cells of mothers and their children.

Sequencing was done on a sample of blood. Source of these receptors: a boy between 10 and 17 years old in good health.

The J gene is TRBJ2-5, the V gene TRBV9; 7 positions match TRBD1. The DNA end is a closer match to TRBJ2-1, so the J assignment may be wrong. CDR1 is SGDLS, CDR2 YYNGEE, per germline. The CDR3 is 15 residues long. CDR3 sequence: CASSVRDSLENEQFF. For the CDR3, the DNA is TGTGCCAGCAGCGTAAGGGACAGCCTGGAGAATGAGCAGTTCTTC.

This clonotype was picked up a small number of times. The chain has TRBV7-9 and TRBJ2-1, with 11 bases aligning to TRBD2. Germline assignment: CDR1 SEHNR and CDR2 FQNEAQ (reference sequence). The CDR3 has 19 residues. V dropped 3 bases and J dropped 4; count of bases not matched to a gene: 14. The chain's CDR3 is CASSFRGWLAGGWYNEQFF. Written as DNA, the CDR3 is TGTGCCAGCAGCTTCCGTGGGTGGCTAGCGGGGGGTTGGTACAATGAGCAGTTCTTC. Full variable domain (remainder filled in from reference TRBV7-9 and TRBJ2-1): DTGVSQNPRHKITKRGQNVTFRCDPISEHNRLYWYRQTLGQGPEFLTYFQNEAQLEKSRLLSDRFSAERPKGSFSTLEIQRTEQGDSAMYLCASSFRGWLAGGWYNEQFFGPGTRLTVL.

This clonotype was detected only a few times. V and J are TRBV6-6 and TRBJ1-4; 7 bases map to TRBD1. Germline loops: CDR1 MNHNY, CDR2 SVGAGI (reference sequence). V shed 2 bases, J shed 8 bases, and the junction held 5 bases outside the gene matches. The length of the CDR3 is 14 residues. The CDR3 nucleotides read TGTGCCAGCAGTTACAGGCAGGGGGACGAAAAACTGTTTTTT. It translates to CASSYRQGDEKLFF.

The chain uses TRBV5-1 and TRBJ2-2; 7 nucleotides line up with TRBD2. The CDR3 extends over 16 amino acids. Germline V lookup: CDR1 SGHRS, CDR2 YFSETQ. Germline trimming cut 4 bases from V and 1 base from J; bases unmatched to any gene: 7. CDR3 protein: CASSQRLALNTGELFF. The CDR3 DNA reads TGCGCCAGCAGCCAGAGACTAGCCTTGAACACCGGGGAGCTGTTTTTT. Full variable domain (remainder filled in from reference TRBV5-1 and TRBJ2-2): KAGVTQTPRYLIKTRGQQVTLSCSPISGHRSVSWYQQTPGQGLQFLFEYFSETQRNKGNFPGRFSGRQFSNSRSEMNVSTLELGDSALYLCASSQRLALNTGELFFGEGSRLTVL.

The gene calls are TRBV28 and TRBJ2-5, with D perhaps given as TRBD1 or TRBD2 (6 bases each). The CDR3 is made up of 18 amino acids. Trimming took off 8 bases at V and 4 bases at J, with 29 bases between the two ends. Germline CDR1 is MDHEN and CDR2 is SYDVKM. The CDR3 bases are TGTGCCAGCTCCCTAAGAGGGGGGCAGGGGATAAGGGGAGAGACCCAGTACTTC. Translation: CASSLRGGQGIRGETQYF.